This section outlines one T cell receptor beta chain sequence together with its context. This record belongs to a study of blood T cell repertoires in COVID-19. Turning to the study itself: From the United States, Italy and Spain came samples of acute and convalescent COVID-19.

Between the trimmed V and J ends, which lost 6 bases and 6 bases, there was a span of 15 bases. CDR3 length equals 14 residues. In germline, CDR1 is MNHEY, CDR2 SVGEGT. Assay used: immunoSEQ multiplex PCR; TCRdb lists only in-frame clones, some missing. Counted here are 200,000 to 250,000 clones, around 80% occurring once; the ten biggest clones make up around 4.5%. The sequencing sample was made of PBMCs or T cells enriched from blood (not recorded which). The chain couples TRBV6-2 or TRBV6-3 to TRBJ1-5, with D possibly TRBD1 on 6 matching bases. This receptor was taken from a man aged 25-45 years with acute COVID-19. CDR3 bases: TGTGCCAGCAGCGGGGTTGGGGGCGGTCAGCCCCAGCATTTT. Translation gives CASSGVGGGQPQHF.